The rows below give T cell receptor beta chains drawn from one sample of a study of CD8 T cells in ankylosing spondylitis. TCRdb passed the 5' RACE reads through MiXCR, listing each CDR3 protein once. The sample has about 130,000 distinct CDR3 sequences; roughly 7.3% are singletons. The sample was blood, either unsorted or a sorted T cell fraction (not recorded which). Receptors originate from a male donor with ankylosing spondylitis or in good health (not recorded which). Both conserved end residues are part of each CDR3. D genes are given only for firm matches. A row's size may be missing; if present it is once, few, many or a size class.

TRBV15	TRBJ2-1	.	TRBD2	CATSRASGTSAYNEQFF	TGTGCCACCAGCAGAGCCTCCGGGACTAGCGCCTACAATGAGCAGTTCTTC
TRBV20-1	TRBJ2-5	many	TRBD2	CSATTPTSANRETQYF	TGCAGTGCTACAACCCCGACTAGCGCGAACCGGGAGACCCAGTACTTC
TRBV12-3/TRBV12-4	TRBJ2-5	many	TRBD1	CASSPQGAQMRVLETQYF	TGTGCCAGCAGCCCCCAGGGGGCCCAAATGCGAGTGTTAGAGACCCAGTACTTC
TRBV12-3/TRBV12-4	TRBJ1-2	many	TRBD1	CASSPFETGGRLVYTF	TGTGCCAGCAGTCCTTTCGAAACAGGGGGCCGACTTGTCTACACCTTC
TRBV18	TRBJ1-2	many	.	CASSPLEGGENGYTF	TGTGCCAGCTCACCCCTCGAAGGCGGGGAAAATGGCTACACCTTC
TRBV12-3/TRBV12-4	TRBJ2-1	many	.	CASSLDRPKDEQFF	TGTGCCAGCAGTTTAGATAGGCCAAAGGATGAGCAGTTCTTC
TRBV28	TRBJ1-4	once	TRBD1	CASSGQETLTNEKLFF	TGTGCCAGCAGTGGACAGGAAACTCTAACTAATGAAAAACTGTTTTTT
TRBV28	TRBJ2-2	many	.	CASSLYVGAGELFF	TGTGCCAGCAGTTTATATGTGGGCGCCGGGGAGCTGTTTTTT
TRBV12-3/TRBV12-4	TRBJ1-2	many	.	CASSPSGGGPYGYTF	TGTGCCAGCAGTCCCTCGGGGGGGGGCCCCTATGGCTACACCTTC
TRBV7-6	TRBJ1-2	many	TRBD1	CASSGGGTGYGYTF	TGTGCCAGCAGCGGTGGTGGGACAGGCTATGGCTACACCTTC
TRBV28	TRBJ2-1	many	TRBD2	CASKLADNEQFF	TGTGCCAGCAAGCTAGCGGACAATGAGCAGTTCTTC
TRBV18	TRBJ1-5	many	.	CASSGGTVSNQPQHF	TGTGCCAGCTCGGGCGGGACGGTTAGCAATCAGCCCCAGCATTTT
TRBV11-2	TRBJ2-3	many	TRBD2	CASSLRFLVLAAADTQYF	TGTGCCAGCAGCTTAAGATTCTTAGTACTAGCGGCCGCAGATACGCAGTATTTT
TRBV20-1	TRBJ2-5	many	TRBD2	CSARVAGQETQYF	TGCAGTGCTAGAGTAGCGGGACAAGAGACCCAGTACTTC
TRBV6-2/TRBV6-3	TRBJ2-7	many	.	CASKTGGDEQYF	TGTGCCAGCAAGACAGGCGGGGACGAGCAGTACTTC
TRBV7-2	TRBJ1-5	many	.	CASSSAQGSNQPQHF	TGTGCCAGCAGCTCAGCACAGGGTAGCAATCAGCCCCAGCATTTT
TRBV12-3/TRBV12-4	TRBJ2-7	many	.	CASSFAGGREQYF	TGTGCCAGCAGTTTCGCGGGTGGTAGAGAGCAGTACTTC
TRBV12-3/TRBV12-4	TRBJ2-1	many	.	CASSLPYNEQFF	TGTGCCAGCAGCCTCCCCTACAATGAGCAGTTCTTC
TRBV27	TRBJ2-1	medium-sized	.	CASSLLGGGLSEQFF	TGTGCCAGCAGTTTATTGGGGGGGGGCCTCAGTGAGCAGTTCTTC
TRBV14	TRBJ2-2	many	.	CASSQEENTGELFF	TGTGCCAGCAGCCAAGAGGAGAACACCGGGGAGCTGTTTTTT
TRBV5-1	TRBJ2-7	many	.	CASSLVTEGEQYF	TGCGCCAGCAGCTTGGTGACAGAGGGGGAGCAGTACTTC
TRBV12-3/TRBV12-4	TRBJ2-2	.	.	CASSKTNTGELFF	TGTGCCAGCAGTAAGACGAACACCGGGGAGCTGTTTTTT
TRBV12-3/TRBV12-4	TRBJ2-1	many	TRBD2	CASSRTSEMQFF	TGTGCCAGCAGCCGTACTAGCGAGATGCAGTTCTTC
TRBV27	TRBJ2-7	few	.	CASSFGGREQYF	TGTGCCAGCAGTTTTGGGGGGCGCGAGCAGTACTTC
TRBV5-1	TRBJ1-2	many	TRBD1	CASSLPGQEEGYTF	TGCGCCAGCAGCTTGCCAGGACAGGAGGAAGGCTACACCTTC
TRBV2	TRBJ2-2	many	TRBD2	CATYSGGANTGELFF	TGTGCCACCTATAGCGGGGGGGCGAACACCGGGGAGCTGTTTTTT
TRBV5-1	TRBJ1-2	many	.	CASSSTANYGYTF	TGCGCCAGCAGCTCGACAGCTAACTATGGCTACACCTTC